This T cell receptor (beta chain) was found in a study of shared clonotypes between healthy human individuals. Study results and caveats: Generation probability values for non-shared clonotypes were lower than those for clonotypes shared by all four donors. Rarefaction revealed incomplete sorted-subset sequencing despite large depth.

Profiling relied on immunoSEQ multiplex PCR, and the TCRdb table lists in-frame clones only, not all of them. The sample holds 2 million to 2.5 million clones, about 92% seen once. A note on this clone: Its specificity is not known.

Trimming pared 6 bases from V and 3 bases from J, leaving 14 bases between. This CDR3 comprises 15 residues. Per the germline V gene, CDR1 is KGHSH and CDR2 is LQKENI. The receptor comes from a man between 18 and 29 years old in good health. Some clones in this sample may be carry-over from other donors' samples. What was sequenced was naive CD4+ T cells from PBMCs. Sample subset: CD45RA+ positively selected. The chain carries TRBV18 and TRBJ1-4; tentative D call: TRBD1 (5 bases). CDR3 nucleotide sequence: TGTGCCAGCTCGCCCGGTTGGGGCTCTAATGAAAAACTGTTTTTT. Its protein product is CASSPGWGSNEKLFF.